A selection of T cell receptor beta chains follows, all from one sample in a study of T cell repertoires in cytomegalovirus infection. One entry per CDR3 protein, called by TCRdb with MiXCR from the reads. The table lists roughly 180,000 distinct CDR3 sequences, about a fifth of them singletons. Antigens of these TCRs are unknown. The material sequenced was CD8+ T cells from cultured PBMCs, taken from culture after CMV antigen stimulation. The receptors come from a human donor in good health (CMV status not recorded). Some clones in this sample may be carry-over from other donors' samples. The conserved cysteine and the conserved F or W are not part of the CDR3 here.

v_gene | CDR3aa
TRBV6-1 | ASSDRPDRTRSYEQY
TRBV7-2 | ASSLAVGISYNEQF
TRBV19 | ASSWTGRSYEQY
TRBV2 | ATFGDSTDTQY
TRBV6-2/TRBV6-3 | ASSYGVGSLRDTQY
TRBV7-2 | ARPESNTEAF
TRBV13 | ASSDVAGGPSGGELF
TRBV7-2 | ASSLQGSREQF
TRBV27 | ASNLRGGYTEAF
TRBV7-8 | ASSPRGGHEQY
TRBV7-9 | ASSLRSGLANNEQF
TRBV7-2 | ASSYLGTGEQPQH
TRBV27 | ASITPTQETQY
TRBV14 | ASSQAGTGGTEAF
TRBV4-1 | ASSHRQRNEKLF
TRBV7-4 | ASSPTPVGLYGYT
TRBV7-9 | ASSFIAGQGVNSYEQY
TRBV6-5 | ASRGVGGTNTGELF
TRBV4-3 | ASSQEALGQSYYNEQF
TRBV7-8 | ASSLRLNPDSYEQY
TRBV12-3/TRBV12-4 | ASTPRAGELF
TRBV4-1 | ASSQEGQGLGSPLH
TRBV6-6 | ASSYQSIIGGKETQY
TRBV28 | ASTALRDIQPQH
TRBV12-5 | ASGLGQVYEQY
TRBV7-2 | ASSWGTGTGNDNEQF
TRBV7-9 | ASSFVGKQETQY
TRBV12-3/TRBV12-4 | ASSLRQGAGEKLF
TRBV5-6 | ASSSLREGVGADTQY
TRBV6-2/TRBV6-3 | ASSYDRGQGTNTEAF
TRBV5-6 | ASSLAAEYEKLF
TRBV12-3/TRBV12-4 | ASSLVTGRFTTTEAF
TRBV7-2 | ASSLVFATNEKLF
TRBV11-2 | ASSLSLRLT
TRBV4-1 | ASSQEQGADYGYT
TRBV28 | ASSSRQVNTEAF
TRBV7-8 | ASSLAGQGRSEQY
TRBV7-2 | ASSLPTVGYT
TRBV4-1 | ASSHTGEQY
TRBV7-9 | ASSLPFSPFYEQY
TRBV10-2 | ASSVGTNEQF
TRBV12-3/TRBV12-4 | ASSGQDRANYGYT
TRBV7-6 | ASSPDLFSTDTQY
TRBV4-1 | ASSQAARQLNTEAF
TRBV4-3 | ASTGQDFSNQPQH
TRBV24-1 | ATSDGQGAYEQY
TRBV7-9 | ASSLGGLRTEEF
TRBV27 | ASSFSSDRGQPQH
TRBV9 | ASSGAREPPYEQY
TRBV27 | ASSFGKAPANYGYT
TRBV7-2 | ASSTRSNEQF
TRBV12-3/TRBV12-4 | ASSPGTGGFWESEKLF
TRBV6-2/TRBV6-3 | ASSPDSSNEQF
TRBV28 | ASSRPPDTQY